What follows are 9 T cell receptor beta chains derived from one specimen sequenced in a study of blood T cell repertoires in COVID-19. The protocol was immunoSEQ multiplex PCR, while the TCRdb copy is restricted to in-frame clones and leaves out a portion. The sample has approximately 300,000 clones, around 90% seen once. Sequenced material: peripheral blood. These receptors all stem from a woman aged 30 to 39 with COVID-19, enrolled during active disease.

CDR3 loop: CATLTDRGRNYGYTF. The CDR3, as DNA: TGTGCCACCCTAACCGACAGGGGGCGTAACTATGGCTACACCTTC. V and J are TRBV6-5 and TRBJ1-2, with 10 positions matching TRBD1. Germline loops: CDR1 MNHEY, CDR2 SVGAGI. Trimming at V came to 10 bases and at J to 1 base, leaving 9 bases not matched to a gene. This CDR3 contains 15 residues.

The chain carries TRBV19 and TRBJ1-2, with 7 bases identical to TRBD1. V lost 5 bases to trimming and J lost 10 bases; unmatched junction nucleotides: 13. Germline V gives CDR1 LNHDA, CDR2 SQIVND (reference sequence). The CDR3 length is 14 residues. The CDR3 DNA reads TGTGCCAGTAGTCCCCCGGACAGGCCGGGTGCCTACACCTTC. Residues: CASSPPDRPGAYTF.

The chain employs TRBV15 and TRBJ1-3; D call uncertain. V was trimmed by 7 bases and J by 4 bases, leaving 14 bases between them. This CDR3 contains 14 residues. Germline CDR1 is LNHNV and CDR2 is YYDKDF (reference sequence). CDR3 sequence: CATTIPGPGNTIYF. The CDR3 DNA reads TGTGCCACCACTATCCCGGGTCCCGGAAACACCATATATTTT.

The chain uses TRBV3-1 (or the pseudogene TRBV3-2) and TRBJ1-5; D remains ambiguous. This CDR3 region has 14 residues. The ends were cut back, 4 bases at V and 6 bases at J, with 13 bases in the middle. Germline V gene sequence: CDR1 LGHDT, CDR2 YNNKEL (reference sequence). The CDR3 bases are TGTGCCAGCAGCCGGGCCCAAGCGGGTCAGCCCCAGCATTTT. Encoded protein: CASSRAQAGQPQHF.

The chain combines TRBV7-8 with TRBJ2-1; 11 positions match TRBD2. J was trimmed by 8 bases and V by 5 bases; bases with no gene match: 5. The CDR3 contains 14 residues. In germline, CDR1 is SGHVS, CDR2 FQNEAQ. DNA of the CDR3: TGTGCCAGCAGCGCTAGCGGGAGGATCTATGAGCAGTTCTTC. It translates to CASSASGRIYEQFF. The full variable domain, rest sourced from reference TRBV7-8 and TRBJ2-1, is GAGVSQSPRYKVAKRGQDVALRCDPISGHVSLFWYQQALGQGPEFLTYFQNEAQLDKSGLPSDRFFAERPEGSVSTLKIQRTQQEDSAVYLCASSASGRIYEQFFGPGTRLTVL.

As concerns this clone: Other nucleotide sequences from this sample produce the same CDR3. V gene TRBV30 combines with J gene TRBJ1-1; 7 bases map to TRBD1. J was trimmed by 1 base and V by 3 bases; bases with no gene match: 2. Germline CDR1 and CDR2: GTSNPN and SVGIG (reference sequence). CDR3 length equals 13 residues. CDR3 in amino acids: CAWRRQGNTEAFF. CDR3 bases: TGTGCCTGGAGAAGACAGGGGAACACTGAAGCTTTCTTT. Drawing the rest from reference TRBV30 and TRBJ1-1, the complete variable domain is SQTIHQWPATLVQPVGSPLSLECTVEGTSNPNLYWYRQAAGRGLQLLFYSVGIGQISSEVPQNLSASRPQDRQFILSSKKLLLSDSGFYLCAWRRQGNTEAFFGQGTRLTVV.

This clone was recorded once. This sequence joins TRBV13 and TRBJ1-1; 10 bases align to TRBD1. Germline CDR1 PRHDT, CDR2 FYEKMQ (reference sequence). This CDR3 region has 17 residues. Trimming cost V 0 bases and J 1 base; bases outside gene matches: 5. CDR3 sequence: CASSLGDRGRRNTEAFF. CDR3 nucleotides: TGTGCCAGCAGCTTAGGTGACAGGGGGCGCCGGAACACTGAAGCTTTCTTT.

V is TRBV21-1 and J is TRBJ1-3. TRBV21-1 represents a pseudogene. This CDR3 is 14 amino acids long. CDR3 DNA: TGTGCCAGCAGCAAAAGCCCCCGAGGAAACACCATATATTTT. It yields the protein CASSKSPRGNTIYF.

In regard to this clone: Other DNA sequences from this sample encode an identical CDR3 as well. As DNA, the CDR3 is TGTGCCAGCAGCTCCACCGGGACAGCCTACGAGCAGTACTTC. This codes for CASSSTGTAYEQYF. The V gene is TRBV7-9, the J gene TRBJ2-7; 7 nucleotides match TRBD1. V gave up 4 bases and J gave up 2 bases; unmatched junction bases: 5. Germline V CDR1 and CDR2: SEHNR, FQNEAQ (reference sequence). This CDR3 is built from 14 residues.